This T cell receptor (beta chain) is from a study of T cells after yellow fever vaccination. TCRdb reprocessed the 5' RACE reads with MiXCR, giving one entry per CDR3 protein. This sample has approximately 600,000 distinct CDR3 sequences, with 10% to 15% found just once. Whole-study results and caveats: Weaker overall, the secondary response nonetheless peaked faster (day 5 versus 15).

This clonotype was counted at least ten times. Its antigen remains unidentified. The CDR3 runs 17 residues. The V end was cut by 8 bases, the J end by 2 bases, with 23 bases between. Looked up from germline, CDR1 is MNHNS and CDR2 is SASEGT. Sample: PBMCs, taken on the day of the yellow fever booster vaccination. The chain links TRBV6-1 to TRBJ2-3, with D unresolved. This TCR came from a man aged 30 to 45 who received the YFV17D yellow fever vaccine. The CDR3 region is CASSTVTSAGFTDTQYF. As DNA, the CDR3 is TGTGCCAGCTCTACTGTAACTTCGGCAGGCTTCACAGATACGCAGTATTTT.